This section outlines one T cell receptor beta chain sequence together with its context. This CDR3 has 15 amino acids. V was shortened by 0 bases and J by 9 bases, with 12 bases between the two germline ends. Germline loops: CDR1 SGHDN, CDR2 FVKESK. This sample was included in a study of OX40 agonist ivuxolimab in advanced cancers. Libraries were prepared by immunoSEQ multiplex PCR; TCRdb keeps only in-frame clonotypes and omits some of them. The sample lists tens of thousands of clones; 80% to 90% were seen once. This chain uses TRBV14 with TRBJ1-6; D unresolved. Here the sequenced sample was CD4+ or CD8+ T cells sorted from blood, taken in a trial of the OX40 agonist ivuxolimab. The clonotype originates from an adult with an advanced solid tumor such as melanoma, head and neck, liver or kidney cancer. The CDR3 region is CASSQDGRRGSPLHF. The CDR3 bases are TGTGCCAGCAGCCAAGACGGACGGCGGGGTTCACCCCTCCACTTT.